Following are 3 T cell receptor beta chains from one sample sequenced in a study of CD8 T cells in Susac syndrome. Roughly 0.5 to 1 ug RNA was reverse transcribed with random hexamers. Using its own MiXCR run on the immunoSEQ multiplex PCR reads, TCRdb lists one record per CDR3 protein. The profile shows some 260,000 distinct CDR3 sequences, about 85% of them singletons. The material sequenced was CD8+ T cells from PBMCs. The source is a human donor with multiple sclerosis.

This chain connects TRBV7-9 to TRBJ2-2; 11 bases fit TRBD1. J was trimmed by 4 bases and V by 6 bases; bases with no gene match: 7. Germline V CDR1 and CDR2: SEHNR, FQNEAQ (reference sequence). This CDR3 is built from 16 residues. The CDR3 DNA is TGTGCCAGCAGGTTAAGGGACAGGGGGAGCACCGGGGAGCTGTTTTTT. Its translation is CASRLRDRGSTGELFF.

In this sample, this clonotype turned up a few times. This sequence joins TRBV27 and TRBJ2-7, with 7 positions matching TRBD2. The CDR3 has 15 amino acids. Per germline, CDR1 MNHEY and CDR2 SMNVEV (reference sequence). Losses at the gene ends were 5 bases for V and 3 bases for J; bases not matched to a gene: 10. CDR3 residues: CASSPIGGGLYEQYF. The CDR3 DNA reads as TGTGCCAGCAGTCCGATTGGGGGAGGGCTCTACGAGCAGTACTTC.

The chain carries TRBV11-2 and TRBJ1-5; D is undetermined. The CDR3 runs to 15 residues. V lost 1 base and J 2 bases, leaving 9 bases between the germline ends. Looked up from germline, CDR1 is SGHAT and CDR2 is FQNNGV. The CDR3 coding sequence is TGTGCCAGCAGCTTAGGCCCTCACGGCAATCAGCCCCAGCATTTT. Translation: CASSLGPHGNQPQHF.